Listed here are 30 T cell receptor beta chains from one sample, sequenced in a study of cytomegalovirus exposure and HLA in healthy donors. The PCR contained 60 Vbeta and 13 Jbeta primers. Some clones are missing from TCRdb's copy, which holds only in-frame ones; the method was immunoSEQ multiplex PCR. The table has 170,000 or so clones, 75% to 90% seen once. Source material: PBMCs. Receptor source: a boy aged 10-17 years in good health and CMV-seronegative.

The CDR3 reads CASSLSLGGVAKNIQYF. Here the CDR3 DNA reads TGTGCCAGCAGCTTGAGCTTAGGGGGAGTAGCCAAAAACATTCAGTACTTC. The chain uses TRBV5-4 and TRBJ2-4, with D possibly TRBD1 on 6 matching bases. Trimming took 1 base from V and 0 from J, leaving 14 bases between them. This CDR3 spans 17 amino acids. The germline V gene encodes CDR1 SGHNT and CDR2 YYREEE (reference sequence).

The rearrangement links TRBV5-6 to TRBJ2-3; 10 nucleotides align to TRBD2. Germline CDR1 SGHDT, CDR2 YYEEEE. Trimming took 3 bases from V and 4 from J; bases not matched to a gene: 14. This CDR3 comprises 18 residues. This CDR3 is CASSSGLSGRALSDTQYF. CDR3 nucleotide sequence: TGTGCCAGCAGCTCGGGACTAAGCGGGAGGGCCCTCTCAGATACGCAGTATTTT. Together with reference TRBV5-6 and TRBJ2-3, the CDR3 gives the full variable domain: DAGVTQSPTHLIKTRGQQVTLRCSPKSGHDTVSWYQQALGQGPQFIFQYYEEEERQRGNFPDRFSGHQFPNYSSELNVNALLLGDSALYLCASSSGLSGRALSDTQYFGPGTRLTVL.

The chain links TRBV18 to TRBJ2-2; TRBD1 aligns across 7 bases. After removal of 4 bases from V and 1 base from J, the junction contained 3 bases not matched to a gene. Germline V gene lookup returns CDR1 KGHSH and CDR2 LQKENI. The CDR3 spans 15 residues. CDR3 region: CASSLRTGNTGELFF. CDR3 DNA: TGTGCCAGCTCACTTAGGACAGGGAACACCGGGGAGCTGTTTTTT.

The chain couples TRBV30 to TRBJ1-2; D may be TRBD1 (5 bases). Germline V lookup: CDR1 GTSNPN, CDR2 SVGIG (reference sequence). The CDR3 extends over 13 amino acids. Trimming cost V 6 bases and J 4 bases, with 15 bases left between them. DNA for the CDR3: TGTGCCTGTCAGACAGAGTCAACCTATGGCTACACCTTC. Translation gives CACQTESTYGYTF.

V and J are TRBV25-1 and TRBJ2-1, with 8 bases identical to TRBD2. The CDR3 contains 15 residues. Germline-derived CDR1 and CDR2 are MGHDK and SYGVNS. Germline trimming cut 4 bases from V and 4 bases from J; bases unmatched to any gene: 6. As DNA, the CDR3 is TGTGCCAGCAGTGGAACCAGCGGGGGATACAATGAGCAGTTCTTC. Translation gives CASSGTSGGYNEQFF. Together with reference TRBV25-1 and TRBJ2-1, the CDR3 gives the full variable domain: EADIYQTPRYLVIGTGKKITLECSQTMGHDKMYWYQQDPGMELHLIHYSYGVNSTEKGDLSSESTVSRIRTEHFPLTLESARPSHTSQYLCASSGTSGGYNEQFFGPGTRLTVL.

This sequence joins TRBV14 and TRBJ1-2, with 8 bases fitting TRBD1. The V and J ends lost 0 bases and 7 bases, in that order; junction bases with no gene match: 7. Germline loops: CDR1 SGHDN, CDR2 FVKESK. The CDR3 covers 15 residues. The CDR3 protein is CASSQERQGRGGYTF. CDR3 nucleotides: TGTGCCAGCAGCCAAGAACGACAGGGGAGGGGTGGCTACACCTTC. The full variable domain, with the rest looked up from reference TRBV14 and TRBJ1-2, is EAGVTQFPSHSVIEKGQTVTLRCDPISGHDNLYWYRRVMGKEIKFLLHFVKESKQDESGMPNNRFLAERTGGTYSTLKVQPAELEDSGVYFCASSQERQGRGGYTFGSGTRLTVV.

The count of this clone is one. The V gene is TRBV9, the J gene TRBJ1-3; possible D gene TRBD1, 6 bases. Germline values: CDR1 SGDLS, CDR2 YYNGEE. This CDR3 has 18 residues. Trimming cost V 5 bases and J 4 bases, with 25 bases left between them. The CDR3 here is CASSSRPNIQGRGNTIYF. Written as DNA, the CDR3 is TGTGCCAGCAGTAGCCGACCGAACATACAGGGACGGGGAAACACCATATATTTT.

This clone was recorded once. V and J are TRBV29-1 and TRBJ2-7, with TRBD2 matching 10 bases. The J segment lost 4 bases and the V segment lost 6 bases, leaving 3 bases of the junction unmatched. This CDR3 is 12 amino acids long. From germline, CDR1 is SQVTM and CDR2 ANQGSEA. The CDR3 spells CSVGTSVYEQYF. The CDR3 DNA is TGCAGCGTGGGGACTAGCGTTTACGAGCAGTACTTC.

The chain is built from TRBV7-3 and TRBJ2-1; a possible D gene is TRBD2 (6 bases). V was shortened by 1 base and J by 5 bases, with 12 bases between the two germline ends. Looked up from germline, CDR1 is SGHTA and CDR2 is FQGTGA. The CDR3 totals 15 residues. CDR3 nucleotide sequence: TGTGCCAGCAGCTTAAGTTCGGGGGATCACAATGAGCAGTTCTTC. Its protein product is CASSLSSGDHNEQFF.

The V gene is TRBV19, the J gene TRBJ2-1, with a possible D match to TRBD1 (6 bases). V shed 4 bases and J shed 1 base, with 8 bases lying between them. The CDR3 covers 14 residues. Germline CDR1 and CDR2: LNHDA and SQIVND (reference sequence). CDR3 nucleotide sequence: TGTGCCAGTAGTAAGGGGGATTCCTACAATGAGCAGTTCTTC. It yields the protein CASSKGDSYNEQFF.

V gene TRBV4-1 combines with J gene TRBJ1-5, with D perhaps TRBD1 (6 bases). Germline CDR1 MGHRA, CDR2 YSYEKL. This CDR3 has 16 residues. Trimming stripped 0 bases from V and 4 bases from J, with 13 bases between. The CDR3 DNA reads TGCGCCAGCAGCCAAGAACTGACAGGACCTAATCAGCCCCAGCATTTT. Translated: CASSQELTGPNQPQHF.

The chain links TRBV6-1 to TRBJ2-2, with D hard to call. Trimming stripped 0 bases from V and 4 bases from J, with 6 bases between. This CDR3 comprises 14 residues. Germline CDR1 MNHNS, CDR2 SASEGT. The CDR3, as DNA: TGTGCCAGCAGTGAAGCGCGAAGCACCGGGGAGCTGTTTTTT. Its translation: CASSEARSTGELFF.

The chain employs TRBV9 and TRBJ2-1; weak D call: TRBD2 (6 bases). The germline V gene has CDR1 SGDLS and CDR2 YYNGEE. This CDR3 is built from 12 residues. V lost 2 bases, J lost 6 bases, and 6 bases lay in between. In DNA form, the CDR3 reads TGTGCCAGCAGCGTCGGGAGCAATGAGCAGTTCTTC. Protein sequence: CASSVGSNEQFF.

This clone occurred a few times. The J gene is TRBJ1-5, the V gene TRBV6-5; D gene unclear. The V end lost 4 bases, the J end lost 6 bases, and 19 bases lay between the germline ends. The germline gives CDR1 MNHEY, CDR2 SVGAGI. This CDR3 is built from 16 residues. The CDR3 loop reads CASSSDFRRGFQPQHF. In DNA form, the CDR3 reads TGTGCCAGCAGTTCGGACTTTCGTCGGGGTTTTCAGCCCCAGCATTTT.

This chain links TRBV9 with TRBJ1-1; no clear D gene. CDR3 length: 15 amino acids. CDR1 is SGDLS and CDR2 is YYNGEE in the germline V gene. V was clipped by 0 bases and J by 3 bases, with 12 bases between them. The CDR3: CASSVVVGRHTEAFF. The CDR3 region has the DNA TGTGCCAGCAGCGTAGTGGTAGGGAGGCACACTGAAGCTTTCTTT.

The V call is TRBV5-1, the J call TRBJ1-6; 7 bases fit TRBD1. CDR1 is SGHRS, CDR2 YFSETQ, per germline. CDR3 length: 18 residues. The J segment lost 7 bases and the V segment lost 4 bases, leaving 17 bases of the junction unmatched. The CDR3 here is CASSRESRQGSRNSPLHF. Written as DNA, the CDR3 is TGCGCCAGCAGCCGTGAATCCCGACAGGGTTCGAGAAATTCACCCCTCCACTTT. Looking up the rest from reference TRBV5-1 and TRBJ1-6 gives the full variable domain: KAGVTQTPRYLIKTRGQQVTLSCSPISGHRSVSWYQQTPGQGLQFLFEYFSETQRNKGNFPGRFSGRQFSNSRSEMNVSTLELGDSALYLCASSRESRQGSRNSPLHFGNGTRLTVT.

V and J are TRBV6-5 and TRBJ1-5; 9 bases match TRBD1. Germline CDR1 and CDR2: MNHEY and SVGAGI. V was pared by 6 bases and J by 3 bases, with 6 bases of the junction left unmatched. CDR3 size: 15 residues. CDR3 in amino acids: CASRPRTGVNQPQHF. CDR3 DNA sequence: TGTGCCAGCAGACCCCGGACAGGGGTCAATCAGCCCCAGCATTTT.

V usage is TRBV9 and J usage is TRBJ2-3; TRBD2 aligns across 11 bases. Germline V gene lookup returns CDR1 SGDLS and CDR2 YYNGEE. V dropped 1 base and J dropped 4; count of bases not matched to a gene: 2. The CDR3 totals 15 residues. CDR3: CASSVTSGGADTQYF. CDR3 sequence (DNA): TGTGCCAGCAGCGTAACTAGCGGGGGTGCAGATACGCAGTATTTT.

This clone was found once. In DNA, the CDR3 is TGTGCCAGCAGTCCCAGATCCAGGGGGCGGTCACCCCTCCACTTT. Translation gives CASSPRSRGRSPLHF. The genes are TRBV6-1 and TRBJ1-6, with 8 bases aligning to TRBD1. Trimming removed 5 bases from V and 10 bases from J; junction bases left unmatched: 10. CDR3 length: 15 amino acids. Germline V gene data show CDR1 as MNHNS and CDR2 as SASEGT.

The rearrangement links TRBV2 to TRBJ1-2; 7 bases match TRBD1. Germline trimming cut 8 bases from V and 0 bases from J; bases unmatched to any gene: 9. The length of the CDR3 is 15 residues. Germline CDR1 is SNHLY and CDR2 is FYNNEI. The CDR3 region is CASREGANTNYGYTF. The DNA of the CDR3 is TGTGCCAGCCGAGAGGGGGCGAATACTAACTATGGCTACACCTTC.

The count of this clone is one. The rearrangement joins TRBV19 to TRBJ1-3; 7 positions agree with TRBD1. J lost 1 base, V lost 5 bases, and 11 bases had no gene match. Germline-derived CDR1 and CDR2 are LNHDA and SQIVND (reference sequence). CDR3 length equals 17 residues. CDR3 in amino acids: CASSSGQLWSSGNTIYF. Here the CDR3 DNA reads TGTGCCAGTAGTTCGGGACAGCTCTGGAGTTCTGGAAACACCATATATTTT.

The rearrangement links TRBV12-5 to TRBJ2-3; D remains ambiguous. Germline assignment: CDR1 LGHNT and CDR2 FRNRAP. This CDR3 has 13 amino acids. Trimming shortened V by 2 bases and J by 2 bases, and 5 bases separated the two germline ends. The CDR3 is CASGLLSTDTQYF. Written as DNA, the CDR3 is TGTGCTAGTGGTTTGCTTTCCACAGATACGCAGTATTTT.

The genes are TRBV5-1 and TRBJ1-1; a possible D gene is TRBD1 (6 bases). The CDR3 has 14 residues. Trimming left V 4 bases short and J 3 bases short, with 13 bases between. Germline-derived CDR1 and CDR2 are SGHRS and YFSETQ. CDR3 residues: CASSAQGGDTEAFF. The CDR3 DNA reads TGCGCCAGCAGCGCACAGGGTGGGGACACTGAAGCTTTCTTT.

This clone was observed a single time. The chain joins TRBV25-1 to TRBJ2-1, with D possibly matching TRBD1 (6 bases). The ends were cut back, 10 bases at V and 12 bases at J, with 22 bases in the middle. The CDR3 is 13 amino acids. Looked up from germline, CDR1 is MGHDK and CDR2 is SYGVNS. CDR3 region: CATLGAQLYGQFF. The CDR3 nucleotides are TGTGCCACCCTGGGGGCACAGCTTTACGGGCAGTTCTTC. The entire variable domain, with the rest obtained from reference TRBV25-1 and TRBJ2-1, is as follows: EADIYQTPRYLVIGTGKKITLECSQTMGHDKMYWYQQDPGMELHLIHYSYGVNSTEKGDLSSESTVSRIRTEHFPLTLESARPSHTSQYLCATLGAQLYGQFFGPGTRLTVL.

The chain employs TRBV10-3 and TRBJ2-3, with a possible D match to TRBD1 (5 bases). Germline values: CDR1 ENHRY, CDR2 SYGVKD. Trimming took 6 bases from V and 0 from J, leaving 13 bases between them. The CDR3 runs to 15 residues. The CDR3 here is CAIRDIDSSTDTQYF. CDR3 coding DNA: TGTGCCATCAGAGACATCGACAGTAGCACAGATACGCAGTATTTT.

The chain carries TRBV28 and TRBJ2-7; maybe TRBD2 (5 bases). Germline assignment: CDR1 MDHEN and CDR2 SYDVKM. The CDR3 covers 16 residues. Trimming pared 1 base from V and 4 bases from J, leaving 17 bases between. This CDR3 reads CASSLSPTWRAYEQYF. The CDR3 DNA reads TGTGCCAGCAGTTTATCTCCCACCTGGCGGGCTTACGAGCAGTACTTC.

This clone has only one observation. The rearrangement links TRBV19 to TRBJ1-2, with 9 nucleotides matching TRBD1. From germline, CDR1 is LNHDA and CDR2 SQIVND (reference sequence). This CDR3 contains 14 residues. V shed 5 bases, J shed 4 bases, and the junction held 5 bases outside the gene matches. The CDR3 here is CASSREGQGYGYTF. The CDR3 DNA reads TGTGCCAGTAGTCGGGAGGGACAGGGCTATGGCTACACCTTC. Full variable domain (rest looked up from reference TRBV19 and TRBJ1-2): DGGITQSPKYLFRKEGQNVTLSCEQNLNHDAMYWYRQDPGQGLRLIYYSQIVNDFQKGDIAEGYSVSREKKESFPLTVTSAQKNPTAFYLCASSREGQGYGYTFGSGTRLTVV.

V and J are TRBV6-5 and TRBJ1-4; TRBD1 agrees at 9 bases. CDR1 is MNHEY, CDR2 SVGAGI, per germline. There are 14 residues in the CDR3. Germline trimming cut 7 bases from V and 8 bases from J; bases unmatched to any gene: 8. This CDR3 is CASTPDRGREKLFF. In DNA form, the CDR3 reads TGTGCCAGCACCCCGGACAGGGGAAGAGAAAAACTGTTTTTT.

V is TRBV5-1 and J is TRBJ1-1; 9 bases match TRBD1. Per the germline V gene, CDR1 is SGHRS and CDR2 is YFSETQ. This CDR3 is 14 amino acids long. The J segment lost 6 bases and the V segment lost 3 bases, leaving 6 bases of the junction unmatched. CDR3 DNA: TGCGCCAGCAGCTCGGGACAGGGTTCGGCTGAAGCTTTCTTT. Encoded protein: CASSSGQGSAEAFF.

The V and J genes are TRBV7-3 and TRBJ1-1; D not resolved. The CDR3 runs 15 residues. Trimming removed 4 bases at V and 5 bases at J, with 17 bases between. CDR1 is SGHTA, CDR2 FQGTGA, per germline. This CDR3 is CASSSRGSGRTEAFF. The CDR3 region has the DNA TGTGCCAGCAGCTCCCGTGGGTCGGGGAGGACTGAAGCTTTCTTT.